The rows below give T cell receptor beta chains drawn from one sample of a study of OX40 agonist ivuxolimab in advanced cancers. Data came from immunoSEQ multiplex PCR; TCRdb stores just in-frame clones and leaves some out. The table lists tens of thousands of clones, approximately 78% of them singletons. The material sequenced was CD4+ or CD8+ T cells sorted from blood, taken in a trial of the OX40 agonist ivuxolimab. These receptors came from an adult with an advanced solid tumor such as melanoma, head and neck, liver or kidney cancer. CDR3s include the opening cysteine and the closing phenylalanine or tryptophan. The D gene is left open where the match is weak. Only some rows state a clone size, as once, few, many or a class for expanded clones.

j_call: TRBJ1-3; clone_size: once; d_call: .; cdr3_length: 11; v_call: TRBV11-2; cdr3_nt: TGTGCCAGCAGCTTCGAAAACACCATATATTTT; cdr3_aa: CASSFENTIYF
j_call: TRBJ1-2; clone_size: .; d_call: TRBD1; cdr3_length: 13; v_call: TRBV7-9; cdr3_nt: TGTGCCAGCAGCGGGGACAGCTTGTATGGCTACACCTTC; cdr3_aa: CASSGDSLYGYTF
j_call: TRBJ2-7; clone_size: .; d_call: TRBD2; cdr3_length: 16; v_call: TRBV5-1; cdr3_nt: TGCGCCAGCAGCTTATACGGGGGACTAGTGTTCTACGAGCAGTACTTC; cdr3_aa: CASSLYGGLVFYEQYF
j_call: TRBJ2-5; clone_size: .; d_call: .; cdr3_length: 11; v_call: TRBV14; cdr3_nt: TGTGCCAGCAGCCAATACGAGACCCAGTACTTC; cdr3_aa: CASSQYETQYF
j_call: TRBJ1-5; clone_size: .; d_call: .; cdr3_length: 15; v_call: TRBV6-5; cdr3_nt: TGTGCCAGCAGTAAACGCAGTAATAGCAATCAGCCCCAGCATTTT; cdr3_aa: CASSKRSNSNQPQHF
j_call: TRBJ2-3; clone_size: .; d_call: .; cdr3_length: 20; v_call: TRBV13; cdr3_nt: TGTGCCAGCAGCTCAGCGTTGTTAGCGGATAAACCTACTAGCACAGATACGCAGTATTTT; cdr3_aa: CASSSALLADKPTSTDTQYF
j_call: TRBJ1-2; clone_size: .; d_call: TRBD1; cdr3_length: 15; v_call: TRBV7-2; cdr3_nt: TGTGCCAGCAGCTCATACAATAGACAGGGTGAGGGCTACACCTTC; cdr3_aa: CASSSYNRQGEGYTF
j_call: TRBJ1-1; clone_size: .; d_call: .; cdr3_length: 14; v_call: TRBV7-9; cdr3_nt: TGTGCCAGCAGCTTAACGGGGGGCGCGATAACGGCTTTCTTT; cdr3_aa: CASSLTGGAITAFF
j_call: TRBJ2-5; clone_size: .; d_call: TRBD1; cdr3_length: 14; v_call: TRBV27; cdr3_nt: TGTGCCAGCAGGTCGGGACAGGCCCAGGGGACCCAGTACTTC; cdr3_aa: CASRSGQAQGTQYF
j_call: TRBJ1-1; clone_size: .; d_call: .; cdr3_length: 17; v_call: TRBV18; cdr3_nt: TGTGCCAGCTCACCACCGCGGGGGGGCACTATGAACACTGAAGCTTTCTTT; cdr3_aa: CASSPPRGGTMNTEAFF
j_call: TRBJ2-5; clone_size: .; d_call: .; cdr3_length: 16; v_call: TRBV27; cdr3_nt: TGTGCCAGCAGTTTACCCCTCTGGGGGGATCAAGAGACCCAGTACTTC; cdr3_aa: CASSLPLWGDQETQYF
j_call: TRBJ1-6; clone_size: .; d_call: .; cdr3_length: 17; v_call: TRBV5-4; cdr3_nt: TGTGCCAGCAGCTTGACTGGGGGGGTGTTGGATAATTCACCCCTCCACTTT; cdr3_aa: CASSLTGGVLDNSPLHF
j_call: TRBJ1-1; clone_size: .; d_call: .; cdr3_length: 13; v_call: TRBV18; cdr3_nt: TGTGCCAGCTCGGGAGGGGGGAACACTGAAGCTTTCTTT; cdr3_aa: CASSGGGNTEAFF
j_call: TRBJ2-1; clone_size: few; d_call: TRBD2; cdr3_length: 16; v_call: TRBV6-4; cdr3_nt: TGTGCCAGCAGTGACTCGAACCGGGAGGGGCCGAGCGAGCAGTTCTTC; cdr3_aa: CASSDSNREGPSEQFF
j_call: TRBJ1-2; clone_size: .; d_call: .; cdr3_length: 14; v_call: TRBV25-1; cdr3_nt: TGTGCCAGCAGTGAAGGGGTCGACTTGAGGGGCTACACCTTC; cdr3_aa: CASSEGVDLRGYTF
j_call: TRBJ1-5; clone_size: .; d_call: .; cdr3_length: 16; v_call: TRBV7-8; cdr3_nt: TGTGCCAGCAGCTTAGACAGGGTAACCCATCGACAGCCCCAGCATTTT; cdr3_aa: CASSLDRVTHRQPQHF
j_call: TRBJ1-2; clone_size: .; d_call: .; cdr3_length: 13; v_call: TRBV7-9; cdr3_nt: TGTGCCAGCAGCTTAGACATTGACTATGGCTACACCTTC; cdr3_aa: CASSLDIDYGYTF
j_call: TRBJ2-7; clone_size: .; d_call: .; cdr3_length: 13; v_call: TRBV10-3; cdr3_nt: TGTGCCATCAGTAAACAGCAGGGGAACGAGCAGTACTTC; cdr3_aa: CAISKQQGNEQYF
j_call: TRBJ2-7; clone_size: .; d_call: TRBD1; cdr3_length: 15; v_call: TRBV6-1; cdr3_nt: TGTGCCAGCAGTGAAAAAATGGGACAGGCCTACGAGCAGTACTTC; cdr3_aa: CASSEKMGQAYEQYF
j_call: TRBJ1-2; clone_size: .; d_call: .; cdr3_length: 13; v_call: TRBV28; cdr3_nt: TGTGCCAGCAACGTAGGACAGCCCTATGGCTACACCTTC; cdr3_aa: CASNVGQPYGYTF